Here is one T cell receptor beta chain with its context. Its antigen is currently unknown. The data are from a study of beta chain features in type 1 diabetes. Points from the study as a whole: Comparison showed that naive, central memory and Treg TCRB repertoires appeared more similar among patients than among healthy donors. Moderately but significantly shorter TCRB CDR3s were found in Type 1 diabetes patients in all four CD4+ subsets.

Looked up from germline, CDR1 is MNHEY and CDR2 is SMNVEV (reference sequence). The CDR3 runs to 12 residues. The V gene lost 4 bases and the J gene lost 8 bases, with 12 bases spanning the gap. All of the isolated RNA was reverse transcribed, so expressed TCRB transcripts were sequenced. Here immunoSEQ multiplex PCR was the method, and the copy in TCRdb shows in-frame clones only, minus some. The sample includes 600,000 to 700,000 clones, 9.5% to 15% seen only once; the top ten take around 0.12%. The chain couples TRBV27 to TRBJ2-7; tentatively, D is TRBD1 (6 bases). The material sequenced was naive CD4+ T cells from blood. The TCR was taken from a man in his thirties or forties with type 1 diabetes. CDR3 bases: TGTGCCAGCAGTTACTTACAGGGTAAGCAGTACTTC. Protein product: CASSYLQGKQYF.